Listed here is a single TCR beta chain. The entry originates in a study of technical replicates of blood from four donors. Here immunoSEQ multiplex PCR was the method, and the copy in TCRdb shows in-frame clones only, minus some. Here the sample spans roughly 72,000 clones, nearly 95% being singletons. The source material was T cells isolated from PBMCs. This TCR was sampled from a human donor in good health.

The CDR3 coding sequence is TGTGCCATCAGTGAGCAGACAGAGAACACTGAAGCTTTCTTT. The encoded protein is CAISEQTENTEAFF. This chain joins TRBV10-3 and TRBJ1-1; weak D call: TRBD1 (5 bases). The CDR3 has 14 amino acids. Trimming removed 2 bases at V and 1 base at J, with 8 bases between. CDR1 and CDR2 from the germline V gene are ENHRY and SYGVKD.